Below, one TCR beta chain is given with its context. The sample belongs to a study of shared clonotypes between healthy human individuals. The CDR3 loop spans 14 amino acids. Germline assignment: CDR1 SEHNR and CDR2 FQNEAQ (reference sequence). V gave up 5 bases and J gave up 3 bases, with 11 bases separating them. Measured with immunoSEQ multiplex PCR; TCRdb has only the in-frame clones, and not every one. The sample yields millions of clones, 90% to 95% seen once. The material sequenced was naive CD4+ T cells sorted from blood. Regarding subset: CD45RA+ positively selected. The chain recombines TRBV7-9 with TRBJ2-4; no reliable D call. The clonotype comes from a man aged 18-30 years in good health. Here the CDR3 DNA reads TGTGCCAGCAGCCCGGCCGTTAGCAAAAACATTCAGTACTTC. Translation gives CASSPAVSKNIQYF.